Below, 23 T cell receptor beta chains from the same sample are listed, as sequenced in a study of technical replicates of blood from a handful of donors. Here immunoSEQ multiplex PCR was the method, and the copy in TCRdb shows in-frame clones only, minus some. The data show around 69,000 clones, almost 98% seen once. Sequencing was done on a sample of T cells isolated from PBMCs. These receptors were taken from a human donor in good health.

The V and J genes are TRBV5-8 and TRBJ1-5; D remains ambiguous. The CDR3 is made up of 11 amino acids. Germline-derived CDR1 and CDR2 are SGHTS and YDEGEE. The ends were cut back, 5 bases at V and 4 bases at J, with 4 bases in the middle. The CDR3 spells CASSLNQPQHF. CDR3 DNA sequence: TGTGCCAGCAGTTTAAATCAGCCCCAGCATTTT.

J is TRBJ1-2 and V is TRBV28; D is uncertain. The CDR3 consists of 15 residues. Germline loops: CDR1 MDHEN, CDR2 SYDVKM. Deletions cut 1 base from V and 0 bases from J, with 9 bases between. The CDR3 DNA reads TGTGCCAGCAGTTTATCCCCTGTAGCTAACTATGGCTACACCTTC. It encodes CASSLSPVANYGYTF.

The rearrangement joins TRBV6-1 to TRBJ2-5; the D gene is possibly TRBD1 (6 bases). This CDR3 has 16 amino acids. Germline CDR1 is MNHNS and CDR2 is SASEGT. The V end lost 0 bases, the J end lost 2 bases, and 13 bases lay between the germline ends. The CDR3 DNA follows: TGTGCCAGCAGTGAAGCGCTGACAGGCCAACAAGAGACCCAGTACTTC. Translation gives CASSEALTGQQETQYF.

V usage is TRBV4-2 and J usage is TRBJ2-1; 10 bases map to TRBD2. Germline V gene sequence: CDR1 LGHNA, CDR2 YNFKEQ. J lost 4 bases, V lost 5 bases, and 5 bases had no gene match. There are 15 residues in the CDR3. The CDR3 DNA reads as TGTGCCAGCAGCGCCGAACTAGCGGGATACAATGAGCAGTTCTTC. Protein product: CASSAELAGYNEQFF.

The chain links TRBV10-2 to TRBJ1-2, with D possibly matching TRBD1 (5 bases). Looked up from germline, CDR1 is WSHSY and CDR2 is SAAADI. The V end lost 7 bases, the J end lost 7 bases, and 19 bases lay between the germline ends. This CDR3 has 14 amino acids. The CDR3 is CASKNAAGLGGYTF. The CDR3 DNA reads TGCGCCAGCAAAAACGCGGCAGGGCTTGGTGGCTACACCTTC.

The rearrangement uses TRBV6-5 and TRBJ2-7; D is possibly TRBD1 (6 bases). Trimming took off 10 bases at V and 2 bases at J, with 18 bases between the two ends. Germline values: CDR1 MNHEY, CDR2 SVGAGI. The CDR3 consists of 14 residues. The CDR3 sequence is CATHDSGTTYEQYF. CDR3 bases: TGTGCCACCCACGATTCCGGGACAACCTACGAGCAGTACTTC.

The rearrangement links TRBV29-1 to TRBJ2-2; a weak D match, TRBD2 (5 bases). The V and J ends lost 0 bases and 3 bases respectively, with 8 bases between them. Germline V gene sequence: CDR1 SQVTM, CDR2 ANQGSEA. The CDR3 loop spans 14 amino acids. CDR3 sequence reads: CSVEDGLHTGELFF. CDR3 nucleotide sequence: TGCAGCGTTGAAGATGGACTCCACACCGGGGAGCTGTTTTTT.

The chain couples TRBV7-9 to TRBJ1-3, with TRBD1 as a possible D gene (6 bases). The CDR3 runs 14 residues. V lost 4 bases and J 2 bases, leaving 9 bases between the germline ends. Germline CDR1 SEHNR, CDR2 FQNEAQ (reference sequence). DNA of the CDR3: TGTGCCAGCAGCTCACGGACAGCTGGAAACACCATATATTTT. Protein product: CASSSRTAGNTIYF.

This sequence joins TRBV4-1 and TRBJ2-7; D is unresolved. V lost 1 base and J 1 base, leaving 8 bases between the germline ends. CDR1 is MGHRA and CDR2 is YSYEKL in the germline V gene. This CDR3 contains 14 residues. The CDR3 DNA reads as TGCGCCAGCAGCCAAGCTAGTAGTTCCTACGAGCAGTACTTC. The encoded protein is CASSQASSSYEQYF.

The V and J genes are TRBV6-5 and TRBJ2-5; D gene uncertain. The CDR3 sequence is 16 residues long. From germline, CDR1 is MNHEY and CDR2 SVGAGI. V was cut by 0 bases and J by 1 base, with 12 bases left in between. CDR3 residues: CASSYSRWRLQETQYF. CDR3 nucleotide sequence: TGTGCCAGCAGTTACTCGCGGTGGCGGCTCCAAGAGACCCAGTACTTC.

This chain uses TRBV4-1 with TRBJ1-2; D is ambiguous. CDR1 is MGHRA and CDR2 is YSYEKL in the germline V gene. The CDR3 extends over 13 amino acids. V lost 1 base and J lost 4, with 7 bases in between. CDR3 sequence: CASSQGGVYGYTF. DNA of the CDR3: TGCGCCAGCAGCCAAGGCGGGGTCTATGGCTACACCTTC.

This chain uses TRBV19 with TRBJ1-6, with 11 bases fitting TRBD1. Germline V gene lookup returns CDR1 LNHDA and CDR2 SQIVND (reference sequence). The CDR3 covers 16 residues. The junction had 7 bases not matched to a gene; V was cut back by 7 bases and J by 5 bases. CDR3 amino acids: CASNPRTGGNNSPLHF. The DNA of the CDR3 is TGTGCCAGTAACCCGAGGACAGGGGGCAATAATTCACCCCTCCACTTT.

The gene calls are TRBV25-1 and TRBJ2-3; D might be TRBD1 (5 bases). V dropped 4 bases and J dropped 2 bases, with 10 bases sitting between them. The CDR3 loop spans 14 amino acids. Germline-derived CDR1 and CDR2 are MGHDK and SYGVNS. CDR3 in DNA: TGTGCCAGCAGTGGGAGACAGTTCACAGATACGCAGTATTTT. It is translated as CASSGRQFTDTQYF.

The J gene is TRBJ1-3, the V gene TRBV9, with D perhaps TRBD1 (5 bases). Trimming stripped 2 bases from V and 2 bases from J, with 11 bases between. Germline V gene data show CDR1 as SGDLS and CDR2 as YYNGEE. This CDR3 comprises 15 residues. DNA for the CDR3: TGTGCCAGCAGCGTCTCCGGGACTACTGGAAACACCATATATTTT. Translation: CASSVSGTTGNTIYF.

The chain has TRBV28 and TRBJ2-7; perhaps TRBD1 as D (6 bases). Germline values: CDR1 MDHEN, CDR2 SYDVKM. The V end lost 7 bases, the J end lost 0 bases, and 16 bases lay between the germline ends. The CDR3 runs 15 residues. CDR3 loop: CASTLRGSISYEQYF. CDR3 sequence (DNA): TGTGCCAGCACCCTAAGGGGGAGTATCTCCTACGAGCAGTACTTC.

The gene calls are TRBV5-4 and TRBJ2-5, with D possibly being TRBD1 (6 bases). From germline, CDR1 is SGHNT and CDR2 YYREEE (reference sequence). The V and J ends lost 5 bases and 0 bases respectively, with 11 bases between them. There are 14 residues in the CDR3. CDR3: CASSWDTYQETQYF. CDR3 DNA: TGTGCCAGCAGTTGGGACACCTACCAAGAGACCCAGTACTTC.

The chain employs TRBV9 and TRBJ2-4; 11 nucleotides align to TRBD2. Trimming cost V 4 bases and J 1 base; bases outside gene matches: 10. Germline V gene lookup returns CDR1 SGDLS and CDR2 YYNGEE. CDR3 length: 18 residues. CDR3 nucleotides: TGTGCCAGCAGCTCTCGACTAGCGGGGAGGCTCGCCAAAAACATTCAGTACTTC. It translates to CASSSRLAGRLAKNIQYF.

J is TRBJ1-2 and V is TRBV5-1; D is perhaps TRBD1 (6 bases). V gave up 0 bases and J gave up 3 bases, with 12 bases separating them. The CDR3 consists of 15 residues. Germline V gene lookup returns CDR1 SGHRS and CDR2 YFSETQ. CDR3 sequence (DNA): TGCGCCAGCAGCTTGGTGGCTGGGGGCGACTATGGCTACACCTTC. Amino acid sequence: CASSLVAGGDYGYTF.

J is TRBJ2-7 and V is TRBV28; D possibly corresponds to TRBD1 (6 bases). The CDR3 length is 13 residues. V was clipped by 6 bases and J by 3 bases, with 12 bases between them. Germline CDR1 MDHEN, CDR2 SYDVKM. This chain's CDR3 is CASRTGHLYEQYF. CDR3 in DNA: TGTGCCAGCAGAACGGGACACCTCTACGAGCAGTACTTC.

This clone was detected only a few times. This sequence joins TRBV9 and TRBJ2-2; D is unclear. The CDR3 has 13 amino acids. Germline CDR1 SGDLS, CDR2 YYNGEE. Trimming removed 1 base from V and 4 bases from J, with 5 bases in between. The CDR3 protein is CASSVLPTGELFF. As DNA, the CDR3 is TGTGCCAGCAGCGTACTCCCCACCGGGGAGCTGTTTTTT.

The V gene is TRBV6-1, the J gene TRBJ1-2; D not certain. V lost 0 bases and J 4 bases, leaving 9 bases between the germline ends. The length of the CDR3 is 14 residues. Germline assignment: CDR1 MNHNS and CDR2 SASEGT. The CDR3 reads CASSEAGSIYGYTF. CDR3 nucleotides: TGTGCCAGCAGTGAAGCGGGCAGTATCTATGGCTACACCTTC.

This rearrangement joins TRBV7-9 to TRBJ1-4; 8 bases align to TRBD1. This CDR3 region has 17 residues. In germline, CDR1 is SEHNR, CDR2 FQNEAQ (reference sequence). V was clipped by 5 bases and J by 1 base; unmatched bases: 9. The CDR3 sequence is CASSRSDRGLTNEKLFF. The CDR3 DNA follows: TGTGCCAGCAGCCGTTCCGACAGGGGTCTAACTAATGAAAAACTGTTTTTT.

V is TRBV27 and J is TRBJ2-7; the match to TRBD1 covers 7 bases. Trimming took 3 bases from V and 1 from J; bases not matched to a gene: 6. Germline values: CDR1 MNHEY, CDR2 SMNVEV (reference sequence). CDR3 length: 15 residues. The CDR3 protein is CASSFQQGRSYEQYF. The CDR3 DNA is TGTGCCAGCAGTTTTCAACAGGGGAGATCCTACGAGCAGTACTTC.